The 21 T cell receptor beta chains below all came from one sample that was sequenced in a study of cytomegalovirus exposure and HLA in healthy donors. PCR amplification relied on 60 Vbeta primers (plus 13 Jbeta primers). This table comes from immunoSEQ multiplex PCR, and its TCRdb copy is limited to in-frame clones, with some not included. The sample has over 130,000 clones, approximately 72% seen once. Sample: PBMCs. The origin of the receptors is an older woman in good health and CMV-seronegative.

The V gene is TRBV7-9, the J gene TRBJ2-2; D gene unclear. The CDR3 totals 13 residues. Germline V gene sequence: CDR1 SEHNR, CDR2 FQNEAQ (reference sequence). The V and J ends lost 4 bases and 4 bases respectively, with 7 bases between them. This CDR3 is CASSSLGTGELFF. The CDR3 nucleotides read TGTGCCAGCAGCTCGCTAGGCACCGGGGAGCTGTTTTTT. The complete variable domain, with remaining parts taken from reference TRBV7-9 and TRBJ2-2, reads DTGVSQNPRHKITKRGQNVTFRCDPISEHNRLYWYRQTLGQGPEFLTYFQNEAQLEKSRLLSDRFSAERPKGSFSTLEIQRTEQGDSAMYLCASSSLGTGELFFGEGSRLTVL.

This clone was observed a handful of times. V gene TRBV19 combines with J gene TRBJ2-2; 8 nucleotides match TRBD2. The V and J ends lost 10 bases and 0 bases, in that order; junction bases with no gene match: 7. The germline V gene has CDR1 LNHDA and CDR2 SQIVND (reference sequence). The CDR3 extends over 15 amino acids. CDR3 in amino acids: CATNSGTANTGELFF. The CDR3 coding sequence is TGTGCCACCAATAGCGGGACCGCGAACACCGGGGAGCTGTTTTTT.

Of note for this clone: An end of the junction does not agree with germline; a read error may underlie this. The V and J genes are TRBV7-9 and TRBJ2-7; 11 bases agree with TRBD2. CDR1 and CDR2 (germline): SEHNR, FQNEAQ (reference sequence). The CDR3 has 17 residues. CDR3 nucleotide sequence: TGTTCCAGCAGCTTAGCGCGAGGAGTAGCGGGAGGGCAAGAGCAGTACTTC. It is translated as CSSSLARGVAGGQEQYF.

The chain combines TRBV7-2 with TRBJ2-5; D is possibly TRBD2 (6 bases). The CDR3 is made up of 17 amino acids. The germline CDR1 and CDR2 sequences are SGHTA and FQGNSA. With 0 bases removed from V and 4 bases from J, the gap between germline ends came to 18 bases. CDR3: CASSLAQGRVGGETQYF. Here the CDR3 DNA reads TGTGCCAGCAGCTTAGCGCAGGGCAGGGTGGGGGGAGAGACCCAGTACTTC.

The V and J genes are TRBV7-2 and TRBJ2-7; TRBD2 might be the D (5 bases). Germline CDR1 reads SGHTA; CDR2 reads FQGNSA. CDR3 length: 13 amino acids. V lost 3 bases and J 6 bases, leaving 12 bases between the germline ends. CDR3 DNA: TGTGCCAGCAGCTTTCAGAGGGCCGGCGAGCAGTACTTC. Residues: CASSFQRAGEQYF.

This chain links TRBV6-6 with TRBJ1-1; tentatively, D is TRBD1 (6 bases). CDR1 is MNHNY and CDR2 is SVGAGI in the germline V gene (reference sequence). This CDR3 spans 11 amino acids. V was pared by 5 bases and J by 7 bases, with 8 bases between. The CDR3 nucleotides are TGTGCCAGCAGTACGACAGGTGAAGCTTTCTTT. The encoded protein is CASSTTGEAFF.

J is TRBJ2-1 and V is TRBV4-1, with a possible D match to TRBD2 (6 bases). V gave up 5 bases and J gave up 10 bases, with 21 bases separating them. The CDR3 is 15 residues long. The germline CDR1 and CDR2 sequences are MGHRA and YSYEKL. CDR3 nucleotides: TGCGCCAGCAGCTCTAGGGACTCCCCCCCTTGGGAGCAGTTCTTC. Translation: CASSSRDSPPWEQFF.

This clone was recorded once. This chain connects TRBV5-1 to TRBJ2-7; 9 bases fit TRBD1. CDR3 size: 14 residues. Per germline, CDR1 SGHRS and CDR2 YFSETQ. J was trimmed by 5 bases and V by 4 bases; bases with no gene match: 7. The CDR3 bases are TGCGCCAGCAGCATACAGGGACAGGGAAACGAGCAGTACTTC. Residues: CASSIQGQGNEQYF.

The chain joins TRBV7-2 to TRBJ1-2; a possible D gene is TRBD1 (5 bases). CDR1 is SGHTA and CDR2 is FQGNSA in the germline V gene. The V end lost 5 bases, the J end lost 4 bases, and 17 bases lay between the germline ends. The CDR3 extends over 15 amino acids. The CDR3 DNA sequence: TGTGCCAGCAGCCCCTCGGGCCGCGGGGGCTATGGCTACACCTTC. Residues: CASSPSGRGGYGYTF.

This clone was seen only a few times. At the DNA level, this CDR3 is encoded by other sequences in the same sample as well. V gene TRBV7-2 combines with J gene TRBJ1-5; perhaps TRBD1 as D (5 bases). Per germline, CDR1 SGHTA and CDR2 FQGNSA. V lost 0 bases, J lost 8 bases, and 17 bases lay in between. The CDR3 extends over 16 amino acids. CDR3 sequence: CASSLASQGLREPQHF. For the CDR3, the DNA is TGTGCCAGCAGCTTAGCGTCCCAGGGCCTCCGGGAGCCCCAGCATTTT.

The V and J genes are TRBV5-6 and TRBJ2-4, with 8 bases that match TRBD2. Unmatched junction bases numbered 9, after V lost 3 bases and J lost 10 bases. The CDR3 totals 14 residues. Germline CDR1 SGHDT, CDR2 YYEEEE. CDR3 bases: TGTGCCAGCAGCTCCCCACGGGAGGGTGGAATTCAGTACTTC. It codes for CASSSPREGGIQYF.

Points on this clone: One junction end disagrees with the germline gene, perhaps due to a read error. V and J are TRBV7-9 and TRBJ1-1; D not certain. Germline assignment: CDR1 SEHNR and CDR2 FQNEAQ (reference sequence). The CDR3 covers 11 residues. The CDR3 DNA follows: TGTTCCAGCACCGGGAGCCCTGAAGCTTTCTTT. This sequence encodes CSSTGSPEAFF. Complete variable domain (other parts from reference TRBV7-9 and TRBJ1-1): DTGVSQNPRHKITKRGQNVTFRCDPISEHNRLYWYRQTLGQGPEFLTYFQNEAQLEKSRLLSDRFSAERPKGSFSTLEIQRTEQGDSAMYLCSSTGSPEAFFGQGTRLTVV.

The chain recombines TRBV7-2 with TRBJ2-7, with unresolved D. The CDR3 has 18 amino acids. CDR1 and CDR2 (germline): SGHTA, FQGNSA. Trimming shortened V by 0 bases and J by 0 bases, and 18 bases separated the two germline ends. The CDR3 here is CASSLALRMTVSSYEQYF. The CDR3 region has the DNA TGTGCCAGCAGCTTAGCTCTCAGGATGACGGTTAGCTCCTACGAGCAGTACTTC.

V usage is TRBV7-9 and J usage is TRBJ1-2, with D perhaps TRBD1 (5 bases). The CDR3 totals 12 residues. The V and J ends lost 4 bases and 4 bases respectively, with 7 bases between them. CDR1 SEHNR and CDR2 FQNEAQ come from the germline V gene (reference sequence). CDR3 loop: CASSSGIYGYTF. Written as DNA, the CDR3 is TGTGCCAGCAGCTCAGGGATCTATGGCTACACCTTC.

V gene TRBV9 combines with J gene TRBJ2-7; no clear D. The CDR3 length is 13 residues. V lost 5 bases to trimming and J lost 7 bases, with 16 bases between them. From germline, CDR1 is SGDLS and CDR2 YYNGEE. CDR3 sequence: CASSAPGAWEQYF. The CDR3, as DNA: TGTGCCAGCAGTGCCCCCGGAGCGTGGGAGCAGTACTTC.

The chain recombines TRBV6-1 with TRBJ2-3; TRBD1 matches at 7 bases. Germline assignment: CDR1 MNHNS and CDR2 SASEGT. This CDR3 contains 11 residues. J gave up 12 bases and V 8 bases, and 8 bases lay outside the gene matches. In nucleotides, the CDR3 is TGTGCCAGCTACCGGGACAGATCTCAGTATTTT. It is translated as CASYRDRSQYF.

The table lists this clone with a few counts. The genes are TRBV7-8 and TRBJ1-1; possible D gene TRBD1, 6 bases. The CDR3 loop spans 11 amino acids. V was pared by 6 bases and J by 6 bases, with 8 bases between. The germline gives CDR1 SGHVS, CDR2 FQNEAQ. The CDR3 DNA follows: TGTGCCAGCAGGGCAGGGGCTGAAGCTTTCTTT. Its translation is CASRAGAEAFF.

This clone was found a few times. This chain's CDR3 is CASSPQPDSSYEQYF. The CDR3 nucleotides read TGTGCCAGCAGCCCCCAACCCGACAGCTCCTACGAGCAGTACTTC. The genes are TRBV9 and TRBJ2-7; possibly TRBD1 for D (5 bases). The CDR3 consists of 15 residues. V was cut by 4 bases and J by 0 bases, with 14 bases left in between. Germline V gives CDR1 SGDLS, CDR2 YYNGEE.

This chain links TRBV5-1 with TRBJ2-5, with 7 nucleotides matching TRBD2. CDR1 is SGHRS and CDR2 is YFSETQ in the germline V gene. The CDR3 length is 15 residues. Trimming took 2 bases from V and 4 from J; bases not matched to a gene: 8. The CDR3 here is CASSFGASGGETQYF. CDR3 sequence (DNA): TGCGCCAGCAGCTTTGGGGCTAGCGGAGGAGAGACCCAGTACTTC.

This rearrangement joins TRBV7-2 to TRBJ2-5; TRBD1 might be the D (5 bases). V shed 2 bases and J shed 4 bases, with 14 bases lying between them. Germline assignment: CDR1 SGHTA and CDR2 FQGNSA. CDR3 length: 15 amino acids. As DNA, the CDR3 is TGTGCCAGCAGCTTATCGTCAGGGTTTGGAGAGACCCAGTACTTC. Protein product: CASSLSSGFGETQYF.

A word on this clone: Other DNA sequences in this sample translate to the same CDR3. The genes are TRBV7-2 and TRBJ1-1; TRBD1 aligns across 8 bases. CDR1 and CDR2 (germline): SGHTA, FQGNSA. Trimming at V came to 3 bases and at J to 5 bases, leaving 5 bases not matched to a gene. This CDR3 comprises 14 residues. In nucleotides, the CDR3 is TGTGCCAGCAGCTTCCCGACAGGGGCAACTGAAGCTTTCTTT. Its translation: CASSFPTGATEAFF.